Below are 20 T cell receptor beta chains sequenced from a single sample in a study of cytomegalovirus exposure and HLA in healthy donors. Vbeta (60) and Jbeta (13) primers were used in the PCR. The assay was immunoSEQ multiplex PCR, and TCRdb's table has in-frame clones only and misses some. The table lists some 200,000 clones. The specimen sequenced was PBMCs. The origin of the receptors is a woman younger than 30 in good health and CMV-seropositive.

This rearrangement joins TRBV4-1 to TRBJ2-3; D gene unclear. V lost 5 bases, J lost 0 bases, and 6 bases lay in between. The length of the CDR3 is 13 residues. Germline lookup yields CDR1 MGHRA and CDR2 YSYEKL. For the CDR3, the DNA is TGCGCCAGCAGCGGCGGTAGCACAGATACGCAGTATTTT. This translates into CASSGGSTDTQYF.

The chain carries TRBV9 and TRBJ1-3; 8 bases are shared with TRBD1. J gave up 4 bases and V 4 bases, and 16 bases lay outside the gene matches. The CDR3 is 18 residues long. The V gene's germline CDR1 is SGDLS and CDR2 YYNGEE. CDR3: CASSPLQGAPGSGNTIYF. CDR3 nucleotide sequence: TGTGCCAGCAGCCCGCTGCAGGGGGCCCCGGGGTCAGGAAACACCATATATTTT.

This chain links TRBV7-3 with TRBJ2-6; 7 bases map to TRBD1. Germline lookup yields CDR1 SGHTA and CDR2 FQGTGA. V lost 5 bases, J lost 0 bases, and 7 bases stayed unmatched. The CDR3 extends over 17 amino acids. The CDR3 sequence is CASSPTGAHSGANVLTF. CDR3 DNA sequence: TGTGCCAGCAGCCCTACAGGGGCCCACTCTGGGGCCAACGTCCTGACTTTC.

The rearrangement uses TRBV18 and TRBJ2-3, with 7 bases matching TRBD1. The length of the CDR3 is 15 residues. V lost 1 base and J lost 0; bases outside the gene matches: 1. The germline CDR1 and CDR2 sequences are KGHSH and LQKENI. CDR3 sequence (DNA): TGTGCCAGCTCACCACAGGGGGCGAGCACAGATACGCAGTATTTT. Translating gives CASSPQGASTDTQYF.

CDR3 bases: TGCGCCAGCAGCATCCGGGGGGCGTACCAAGAGACCCAGTACTTC. Translated: CASSIRGAYQETQYF. The chain joins TRBV5-1 to TRBJ2-5; tentative D call: TRBD2 (7 bases). This CDR3 has 15 residues. CDR1 and CDR2 (germline): SGHRS, YFSETQ. V lost 4 bases and J lost 0, with 13 bases in between.

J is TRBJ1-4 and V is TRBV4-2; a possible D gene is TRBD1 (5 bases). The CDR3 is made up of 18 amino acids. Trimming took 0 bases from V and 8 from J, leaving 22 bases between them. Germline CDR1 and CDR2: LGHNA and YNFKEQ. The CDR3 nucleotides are TGTGCCAGCAGCCAAGATCAGTTTCGACAGATGTATGGGGAAAAACTGTTTTTT. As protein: CASSQDQFRQMYGEKLFF.

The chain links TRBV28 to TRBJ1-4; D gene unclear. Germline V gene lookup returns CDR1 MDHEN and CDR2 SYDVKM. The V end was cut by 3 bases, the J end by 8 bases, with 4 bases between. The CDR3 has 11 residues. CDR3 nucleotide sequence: TGTGCCAGCAGTTTTGAGGAAAAACTGTTTTTT. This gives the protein CASSFEEKLFF.

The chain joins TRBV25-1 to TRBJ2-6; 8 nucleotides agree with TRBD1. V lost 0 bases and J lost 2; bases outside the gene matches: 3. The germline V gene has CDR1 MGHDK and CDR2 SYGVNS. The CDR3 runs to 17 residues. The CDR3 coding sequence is TGTGCCAGCAGTGAATACCCGACAGGGGCTGGGGCCAACGTCCTGACTTTC. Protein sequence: CASSEYPTGAGANVLTF.

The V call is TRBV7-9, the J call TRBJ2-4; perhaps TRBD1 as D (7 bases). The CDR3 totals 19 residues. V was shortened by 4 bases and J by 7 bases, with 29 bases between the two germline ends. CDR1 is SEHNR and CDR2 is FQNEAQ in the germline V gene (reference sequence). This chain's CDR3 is CASSSARTGGTLWMNIQYF. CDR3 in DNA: TGTGCCAGCAGCTCCGCCCGGACAGGAGGGACTCTTTGGATGAACATTCAGTACTTC.

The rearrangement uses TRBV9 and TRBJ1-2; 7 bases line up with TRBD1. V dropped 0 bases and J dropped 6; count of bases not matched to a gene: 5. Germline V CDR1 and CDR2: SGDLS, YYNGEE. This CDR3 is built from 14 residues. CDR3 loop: CASSVVAQGDGYTF. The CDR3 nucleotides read TGTGCCAGCAGCGTAGTCGCCCAGGGGGATGGCTACACCTTC.

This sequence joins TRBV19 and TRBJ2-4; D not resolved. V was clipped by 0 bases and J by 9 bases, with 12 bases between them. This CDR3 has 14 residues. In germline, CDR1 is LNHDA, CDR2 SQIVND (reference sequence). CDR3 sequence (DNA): TGTGCCAGTAGTATAGATGGCTTCAATGGCATTCAGTACTTC. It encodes CASSIDGFNGIQYF.

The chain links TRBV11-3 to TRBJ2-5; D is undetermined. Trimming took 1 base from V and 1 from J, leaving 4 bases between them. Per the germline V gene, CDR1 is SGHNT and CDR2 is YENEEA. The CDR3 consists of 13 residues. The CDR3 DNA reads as TGTGCCAGCAGCTTAGGGCCCCAAGAGACCCAGTACTTC. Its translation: CASSLGPQETQYF.

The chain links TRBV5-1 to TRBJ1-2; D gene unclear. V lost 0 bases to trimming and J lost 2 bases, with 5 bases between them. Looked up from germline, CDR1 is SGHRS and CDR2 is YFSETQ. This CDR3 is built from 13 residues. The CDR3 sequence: CASSLAQNYGYTF. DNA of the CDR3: TGCGCCAGCAGCTTGGCCCAGAACTATGGCTACACCTTC. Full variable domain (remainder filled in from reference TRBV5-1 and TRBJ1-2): KAGVTQTPRYLIKTRGQQVTLSCSPISGHRSVSWYQQTPGQGLQFLFEYFSETQRNKGNFPGRFSGRQFSNSRSEMNVSTLELGDSALYLCASSLAQNYGYTFGSGTRLTVV.

CDR3 sequence reads: CASSLPGDSGANVLTF. CDR3 nucleotides: TGTGCCAGCAGCCTACCGGGAGACTCTGGGGCCAACGTCCTGACTTTC. The chain uses TRBV7-9 and TRBJ2-6, with a tentative D call TRBD2 (6 bases). The CDR3 loop spans 16 amino acids. V was shortened by 5 bases and J by 0 bases, with 11 bases between the two germline ends. CDR1 and CDR2 from the germline V gene are SEHNR and FQNEAQ (reference sequence).

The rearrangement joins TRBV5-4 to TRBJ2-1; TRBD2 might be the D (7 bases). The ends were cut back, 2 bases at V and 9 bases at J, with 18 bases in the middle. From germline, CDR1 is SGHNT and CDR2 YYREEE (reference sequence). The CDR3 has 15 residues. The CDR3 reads CASSFAGAPIVEQFF. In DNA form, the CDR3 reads TGTGCCAGCAGCTTTGCGGGGGCCCCGATAGTTGAGCAGTTCTTC.

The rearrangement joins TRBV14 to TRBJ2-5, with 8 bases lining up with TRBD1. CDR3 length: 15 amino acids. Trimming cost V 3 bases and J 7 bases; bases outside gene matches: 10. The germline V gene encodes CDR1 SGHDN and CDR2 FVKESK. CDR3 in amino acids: CASSHSGGAVGTQYF. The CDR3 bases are TGTGCCAGCAGCCATTCAGGGGGCGCGGTAGGGACCCAGTACTTC. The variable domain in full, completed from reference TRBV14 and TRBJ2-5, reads EAGVTQFPSHSVIEKGQTVTLRCDPISGHDNLYWYRRVMGKEIKFLLHFVKESKQDESGMPNNRFLAERTGGTYSTLKVQPAELEDSGVYFCASSHSGGAVGTQYFGPGTRLLVL.

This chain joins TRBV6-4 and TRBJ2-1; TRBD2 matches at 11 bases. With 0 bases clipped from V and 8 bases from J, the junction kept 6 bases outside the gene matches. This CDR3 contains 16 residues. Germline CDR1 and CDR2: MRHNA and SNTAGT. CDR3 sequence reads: CASSDSTSGEIHEQFF. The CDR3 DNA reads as TGTGCCAGCAGTGACTCGACTAGCGGGGAAATCCATGAGCAGTTCTTC.

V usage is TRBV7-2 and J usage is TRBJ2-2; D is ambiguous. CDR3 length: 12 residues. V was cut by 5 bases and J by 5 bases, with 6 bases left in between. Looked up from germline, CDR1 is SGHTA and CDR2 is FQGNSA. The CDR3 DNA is TGTGCCAGCAGCAGAGAAACCGGGGAGCTGTTTTTT. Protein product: CASSRETGELFF.

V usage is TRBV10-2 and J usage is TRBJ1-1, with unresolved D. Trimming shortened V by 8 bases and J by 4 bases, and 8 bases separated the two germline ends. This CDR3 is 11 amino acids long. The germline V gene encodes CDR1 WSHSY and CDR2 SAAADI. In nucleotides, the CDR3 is TGCGCCAGCTCCTCCGGCACTGAAGCTTTCTTT. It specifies CASSSGTEAFF.

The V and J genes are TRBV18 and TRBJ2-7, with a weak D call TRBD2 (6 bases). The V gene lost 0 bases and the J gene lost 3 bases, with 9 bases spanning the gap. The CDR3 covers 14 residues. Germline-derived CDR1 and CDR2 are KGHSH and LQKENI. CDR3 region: CASSPPTGDYEQYF. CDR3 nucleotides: TGTGCCAGCTCACCACCGACGGGAGACTACGAGCAGTACTTC.